This T cell receptor beta chain was captured by sequencing in a study of post-analysis software for immune sequencing data. About the research overall: The disease courses covered relapsing-remitting, secondary progressive and progressive-relapsing multiple sclerosis.

V gave up 2 bases and J gave up 1 base; unmatched junction bases: 4. In germline, CDR1 is LNHNV, CDR2 YYDKDF (reference sequence). The CDR3 is 15 amino acids. Unique molecular identifiers featured in each of the TCR beta cDNA libraries. In TCRdb, the PCR reads were re-called with MiXCR into one record per CDR3 protein. The table shows about 620,000 distinct CDR3 sequences, with 44% occurring only once. Broader study findings: Compared with controls, patients had more of about 5 TRBV segments, including TRBV5-6, TRBV5-1 and TRBV20-1. F measure grouped same-batch samples tightly together.

A note on this clonotype: Its antigen is not known.

This receptor was obtained from a girl aged 10 to 17 with multiple sclerosis. The rearrangement links TRBV15 to TRBJ2-7; 8 bases are a match to TRBD1. Sequenced input: blood. Written as DNA, the CDR3 is TGTGCCACCAGCAGACCCGGGACAGGATCCTACGAGCAGTACTTC. Protein: CATSRPGTGSYEQYF.